The clone carrying this T cell receptor beta chain was detected once. This sample is drawn from a study of T cell responses to AZD1222 COVID-19 vaccine. The V gene's germline CDR1 is SGHRS and CDR2 YFSETQ. CDR3 length equals 14 residues. V lost 0 bases and J 4 bases, leaving 10 bases between the germline ends. This table comes from immunoSEQ multiplex PCR, and its TCRdb copy is limited to in-frame clones, with some not included. This table holds some 130,000 clones, approximately 90% found once. The sequencing used peripheral blood, collected 28 days after the second AZD1222 dose. The source is an adult who received the AZD1222 COVID-19 vaccine. V gene TRBV5-1 combines with J gene TRBJ2-5; D is unresolved. CDR3 residues: CASSLALGSETQYF. The CDR3 DNA sequence: TGCGCCAGCAGCTTGGCCCTGGGTTCAGAGACCCAGTACTTC.